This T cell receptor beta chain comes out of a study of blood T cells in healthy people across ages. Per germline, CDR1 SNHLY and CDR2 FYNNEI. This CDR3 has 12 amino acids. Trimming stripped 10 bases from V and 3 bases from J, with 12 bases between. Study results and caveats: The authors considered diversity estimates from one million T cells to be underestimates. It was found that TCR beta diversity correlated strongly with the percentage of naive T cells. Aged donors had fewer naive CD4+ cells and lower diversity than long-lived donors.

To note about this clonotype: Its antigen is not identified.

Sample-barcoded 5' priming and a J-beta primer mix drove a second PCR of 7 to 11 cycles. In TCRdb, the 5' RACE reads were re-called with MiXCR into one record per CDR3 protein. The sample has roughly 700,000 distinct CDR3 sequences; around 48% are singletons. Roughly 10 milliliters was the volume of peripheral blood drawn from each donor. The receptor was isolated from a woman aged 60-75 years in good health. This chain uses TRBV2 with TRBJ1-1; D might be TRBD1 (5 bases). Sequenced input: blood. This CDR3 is CANTREHTEAFF. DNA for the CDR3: TGTGCCAACACCAGGGAGCACACTGAAGCTTTCTTT.